These T cell receptor beta chains were read from a single sample in a study of CD8 T cells in Susac syndrome. TCRdb re-called the immunoSEQ multiplex PCR reads with MiXCR, one entry per CDR3 protein. The sample lists about 140,000 distinct CDR3 sequences; around 94% were seen once. Specimen: CD8+ T cells from PBMCs. These receptors were obtained from a human donor in good health. Each CDR3 is given with its conserved first and last residue. D genes are given only for firm matches. Clone size is stated in some rows and not others, as once, few, many or a class when expanded.

CDR3aa: CATSDPGTSGINTGELFF
CDR3nt: TGTGCCACCAGTGACCCTGGGACTAGCGGGATAAACACCGGGGAGCTGTTTTTT
v_gene: TRBV24-1
abundance: -
d_gene: TRBD2
j_gene: TRBJ2-2

CDR3aa: CASRAVGELFF
CDR3nt: TGTGCCAGCCGGGCAGTCGGGGAGCTGTTTTTT
v_gene: TRBV27
abundance: -
d_gene: -
j_gene: TRBJ2-2

CDR3aa: CSAGGMNTEAFF
CDR3nt: TGCAGCGCAGGGGGCATGAACACTGAAGCTTTCTTT
v_gene: TRBV29-1
abundance: -
d_gene: TRBD1
j_gene: TRBJ1-1

CDR3aa: CASERGTYEQYF
CDR3nt: TGTGCCAGCGAGCGGGGGACCTACGAGCAGTACTTC
v_gene: TRBV6-1
abundance: -
d_gene: TRBD2
j_gene: TRBJ2-7

CDR3aa: CASSPLGSTHEQFF
CDR3nt: TGTGCCAGCAGCCCCCTCGGTAGTACCCATGAGCAGTTCTTC
v_gene: TRBV5-4
abundance: -
d_gene: -
j_gene: TRBJ2-1

CDR3aa: CASSPGLGTGELFF
CDR3nt: TGTGCCAGCAGCCCAGGGTTGGGCACCGGGGAGCTGTTTTTT
v_gene: TRBV28
abundance: once
d_gene: -
j_gene: TRBJ2-2

CDR3aa: CASSTETYEQYF
CDR3nt: TGTGCCAGCAGCACGGAGACCTACGAGCAGTACTTC
v_gene: TRBV28
abundance: -
d_gene: -
j_gene: TRBJ2-7

CDR3aa: CSAREFYSNQPQHF
CDR3nt: TGCAGTGCTAGAGAGTTCTATAGCAATCAGCCCCAGCATTTT
v_gene: TRBV20-1
abundance: -
d_gene: -
j_gene: TRBJ1-5

CDR3aa: CSGLDRGHTEAFF
CDR3nt: TGCAGCGGCCTGGACAGGGGACACACTGAAGCTTTCTTT
v_gene: TRBV29-1
abundance: -
d_gene: TRBD1
j_gene: TRBJ1-1

CDR3aa: CASSVGTNNEQFF
CDR3nt: TGTGCCAGCAGCGTCGGGACGAACAATGAGCAGTTCTTC
v_gene: TRBV2
abundance: -
d_gene: -
j_gene: TRBJ2-1

CDR3aa: CASSALGYAGELFF
CDR3nt: TGCGCCAGCAGCGCCCTGGGGTATGCCGGGGAGCTGTTTTTT
v_gene: TRBV5-1
abundance: -
d_gene: -
j_gene: TRBJ2-2

CDR3aa: CASSPLGPTDTQYF
CDR3nt: TGTGCCAGCAGTCCCCTCGGGCCCACAGATACGCAGTATTTT
v_gene: TRBV28
abundance: few
d_gene: -
j_gene: TRBJ2-3

CDR3aa: CSVPRGSGTYNEQFF
CDR3nt: TGCAGCGTCCCGAGAGGTAGCGGAACATACAATGAGCAGTTCTTC
v_gene: TRBV29-1
abundance: -
d_gene: -
j_gene: TRBJ2-1

CDR3aa: CASSEGTEAFF
CDR3nt: TGTGCCAGCAGTGAAGGGACTGAAGCTTTCTTT
v_gene: TRBV25-1
abundance: -
d_gene: -
j_gene: TRBJ1-1

CDR3aa: CASSGQGLNTEAFF
CDR3nt: TGTGCCAGCAGTGGCCAGGGACTGAACACTGAAGCTTTCTTT
v_gene: TRBV25-1
abundance: -
d_gene: -
j_gene: TRBJ1-1

CDR3aa: CASSADPVDEQFF
CDR3nt: TGTGCTAGCAGCGCGGATCCGGTAGATGAGCAGTTCTTC
v_gene: TRBV7-7
abundance: -
d_gene: -
j_gene: TRBJ2-1

CDR3aa: CSVADLGDEQFF
CDR3nt: TGCAGCGTGGCCGACCTGGGCGATGAGCAGTTCTTC
v_gene: TRBV29-1
abundance: -
d_gene: -
j_gene: TRBJ2-1

CDR3aa: CSARDRTGTSGEEQYF
CDR3nt: TGCAGTGCTAGAGATAGGACCGGGACTAGCGGGGAAGAGCAGTACTTC
v_gene: TRBV20-1
abundance: -
d_gene: TRBD2
j_gene: TRBJ2-7

CDR3aa: CASSQEVGQGSHEQYF
CDR3nt: TGTGCCAGCAGCCAAGAGGTAGGGCAGGGGTCCCACGAGCAGTACTTC
v_gene: TRBV3-1
abundance: once
d_gene: -
j_gene: TRBJ2-7

CDR3aa: CASMGQAANEQFF
CDR3nt: TGTGCCAGCATGGGACAGGCGGCCAATGAGCAGTTCTTC
v_gene: TRBV5-6
abundance: -
d_gene: TRBD1
j_gene: TRBJ2-1

CDR3aa: CASMVEADTQYF
CDR3nt: TGTGCCAGCATGGTAGAAGCAGATACGCAGTATTTT
v_gene: TRBV28
abundance: -
d_gene: -
j_gene: TRBJ2-3

CDR3aa: CASSPAGHNEQFF
CDR3nt: TGTGCCAGTAGTCCCGCAGGGCACAATGAGCAGTTCTTC
v_gene: TRBV19
abundance: -
d_gene: -
j_gene: TRBJ2-1

CDR3aa: CASVGDFYNEQFF
CDR3nt: TGTGCCAGCGTCGGGGATTTCTACAATGAGCAGTTCTTC
v_gene: TRBV27
abundance: -
d_gene: -
j_gene: TRBJ2-1

CDR3aa: CASSLIAGDPYEQYF
CDR3nt: TGTGCCAGCAGCCTCATAGCGGGAGACCCCTACGAGCAGTACTTC
v_gene: TRBV7-2
abundance: -
d_gene: TRBD2
j_gene: TRBJ2-7

CDR3aa: CASSFWDNEQFF
CDR3nt: TGTGCCAGCAGCTTCTGGGACAATGAGCAGTTCTTC
v_gene: TRBV5-6
abundance: -
d_gene: -
j_gene: TRBJ2-1

CDR3aa: CAWTSTGLGEKLFF
CDR3nt: TGTGCCTGGACCTCAACAGGGTTGGGGGAAAAACTGTTTTTT
v_gene: TRBV30
abundance: -
d_gene: -
j_gene: TRBJ1-4

CDR3aa: CSVPLGEETQYF
CDR3nt: TGCAGCGTCCCGTTGGGGGAAGAGACCCAGTACTTC
v_gene: TRBV29-1
abundance: once
d_gene: -
j_gene: TRBJ2-5

CDR3aa: CASSARTSGDTDTQYF
CDR3nt: TGTGCCAGCAGCGCTCGGACTAGCGGGGATACAGATACGCAGTATTTT
v_gene: TRBV14
abundance: -
d_gene: TRBD2
j_gene: TRBJ2-3

CDR3aa: CASSLIPGTDTQYF
CDR3nt: TGTGCCAGCAGTTTGATACCCGGCACAGATACGCAGTATTTT
v_gene: TRBV27
abundance: once
d_gene: -
j_gene: TRBJ2-3

CDR3aa: CASSKGDGELFF
CDR3nt: TGTGCCAGCAGTAAGGGGGACGGGGAGCTGTTTTTT
v_gene: TRBV2
abundance: -
d_gene: -
j_gene: TRBJ2-2

CDR3aa: CASSIGGQGTEQYF
CDR3nt: TGTGCCAGTAGTATAGGAGGACAGGGGACCGAGCAGTACTTC
v_gene: TRBV19
abundance: -
d_gene: TRBD1
j_gene: TRBJ2-7

CDR3aa: CASSPGRHYEQYF
CDR3nt: TGTGCCAGCAGCCCGGGACGCCACTACGAGCAGTACTTC
v_gene: TRBV11-2
abundance: -
d_gene: -
j_gene: TRBJ2-7

CDR3aa: CATSRVGQNTDTQYF
CDR3nt: TGTGCCACCAGCAGAGTGGGGCAGAACACAGATACGCAGTATTTT
v_gene: TRBV15
abundance: -
d_gene: -
j_gene: TRBJ2-3

CDR3aa: CSVELHGNEQFF
CDR3nt: TGCAGCGTTGAACTCCACGGAAATGAGCAGTTCTTC
v_gene: TRBV29-1
abundance: -
d_gene: -
j_gene: TRBJ2-1

CDR3aa: CASSQYDRAGLETQYF
CDR3nt: TGTGCCAGCAGCCAATACGACAGAGCAGGGCTGGAGACCCAGTACTTC
v_gene: TRBV4-2
abundance: -
d_gene: -
j_gene: TRBJ2-5

CDR3aa: CACMEGGDQPQHF
CDR3nt: TGTGCCTGCATGGAGGGTGGGGATCAGCCCCAGCATTTT
v_gene: TRBV30
abundance: -
d_gene: -
j_gene: TRBJ1-5

CDR3aa: CASSQDPQGDEQFF
CDR3nt: TGTGCCAGCAGCCAAGACCCCCAAGGGGATGAGCAGTTCTTC
v_gene: TRBV7-9
abundance: -
d_gene: -
j_gene: TRBJ2-1

CDR3aa: CASSQEDSTGELFF
CDR3nt: TGCGCCAGCAGCCAGGAGGACAGCACCGGGGAGCTGTTTTTT
v_gene: TRBV4-1
abundance: -
d_gene: -
j_gene: TRBJ2-2

CDR3aa: CASSSLLNEQFF
CDR3nt: TGTGCCAGCAGCTCCCTCCTCAATGAGCAGTTCTTC
v_gene: TRBV13
abundance: -
d_gene: -
j_gene: TRBJ2-1

CDR3aa: CASSSFGRATEAFF
CDR3nt: TGTGCCAGCAGTTCCTTTGGGAGGGCCACTGAAGCTTTCTTT
v_gene: TRBV7-8
abundance: -
d_gene: -
j_gene: TRBJ1-1

CDR3aa: CASSWTGGYEQFF
CDR3nt: TGTGCCAGCAGTTGGACAGGGGGCTATGAGCAGTTCTTC
v_gene: TRBV28
abundance: -
d_gene: TRBD1
j_gene: TRBJ2-1

CDR3aa: CSARAPPTSPYEQYF
CDR3nt: TGCAGTGCTAGAGCCCCACCGACTAGCCCCTACGAGCAGTACTTC
v_gene: TRBV20-1
abundance: -
d_gene: TRBD2
j_gene: TRBJ2-7

CDR3aa: CASSLRVTHEQYF
CDR3nt: TGTGCCAGCAGCTTAAGAGTCACCCACGAGCAGTACTTC
v_gene: TRBV13
abundance: -
d_gene: -
j_gene: TRBJ2-7

CDR3aa: CASSPTPVPYEQYF
CDR3nt: TGTGCCAGCAGCCCCACCCCGGTGCCCTACGAGCAGTACTTC
v_gene: TRBV7-6
abundance: -
d_gene: -
j_gene: TRBJ2-7

CDR3aa: CASSGQGYTEQFF
CDR3nt: TGTGCCAGCAGCGGACAGGGGTATACTGAGCAGTTCTTC
v_gene: TRBV7-6
abundance: -
d_gene: TRBD1
j_gene: TRBJ2-1

CDR3aa: CASSEGWEYQETQYF
CDR3nt: TGTGCCAGCAGTGAAGGATGGGAGTACCAAGAGACCCAGTACTTC
v_gene: TRBV2
abundance: -
d_gene: -
j_gene: TRBJ2-5

CDR3aa: CASRTLNTEAFF
CDR3nt: TGTGCCAGTAGGACACTGAACACTGAAGCTTTCTTT
v_gene: TRBV27
abundance: -
d_gene: -
j_gene: TRBJ1-1

CDR3aa: CASSEGLAYEQYF
CDR3nt: TGTGCCAGCAGTGAGGGACTAGCTTACGAGCAGTACTTC
v_gene: TRBV6-1
abundance: -
d_gene: TRBD2
j_gene: TRBJ2-7

CDR3aa: CSVATYTDTQYF
CDR3nt: TGCAGCGTTGCCACCTATACCGATACGCAGTATTTT
v_gene: TRBV29-1
abundance: few
d_gene: -
j_gene: TRBJ2-3